These T cell receptor beta chains were read from a single sample in a study of lymphopenia after photon versus proton radiotherapy. The method was immunoSEQ multiplex PCR; TCRdb's version includes in-frame clones alone and lacks a portion of them. The profile covers roughly 76,000 clones, with just under 95% appearing a single time and about 2.2% taken by the ten largest. Material: peripheral blood, obtained from a patient treated with photon-based radiotherapy. The receptor source for this set is a woman between 40 and 50 years old with cholangiocarcinoma. Each CDR3 is given with its conserved first and last residue. D genes are given only for firm matches. Size is omitted from some rows. Given values are once, few, many or a class for expanded clones.

CDR3 DNA: TGTGCCAGCAGGTCTCCAGGGCAGGGTCAGCCCCAGCATTTT
CDR3 protein: CASRSPGQGQPQHF
clone size: NA
V gene: TRBV6-6
D gene: NA
J gene: TRBJ1-5

CDR3 DNA: TGTGCCAGTAGTTCTACTGTGGACAGGGGGCGAGTATACAATGAGCAGTTCTTC
CDR3 protein: CASSSTVDRGRVYNEQFF
clone size: NA
V gene: TRBV19
D gene: TRBD1
J gene: TRBJ2-1

CDR3 DNA: TGTGCCGGGGCAACCGGGACCCTTCGTGAGCAGTACTTC
CDR3 protein: CAGATGTLREQYF
clone size: NA
V gene: TRBV28
D gene: NA
J gene: TRBJ2-7

CDR3 DNA: TGCGCCAGCAGCTTGGAATGGGGGTCCTATGGCTACACCTTC
CDR3 protein: CASSLEWGSYGYTF
clone size: NA
V gene: TRBV5-1
D gene: NA
J gene: TRBJ1-2

CDR3 DNA: TGTGCCAGCAGCTTAAAAGGGGCTGAAGCTTTCTTT
CDR3 protein: CASSLKGAEAFF
clone size: NA
V gene: TRBV7-6
D gene: NA
J gene: TRBJ1-1

CDR3 DNA: TGTGCCAGTAGTGGCCCCCCCCCGGAGCTGTTTTTT
CDR3 protein: CASSGPPPELFF
clone size: NA
V gene: TRBV19
D gene: NA
J gene: TRBJ2-2

CDR3 DNA: TGTGCTAGCTTAGGTAGCTCCTACGAGCAGTACTTC
CDR3 protein: CASLGSSYEQYF
clone size: few
V gene: TRBV12-5
D gene: NA
J gene: TRBJ2-7

CDR3 DNA: TGTGCCAGCATTGAGGGACAGGATGCTTTCTTT
CDR3 protein: CASIEGQDAFF
clone size: NA
V gene: TRBV6-1
D gene: TRBD1
J gene: TRBJ1-1

CDR3 DNA: TGCGCCAGCAGCTCTAGGGAGGGACCGAACACTGAAGCTTTCTTT
CDR3 protein: CASSSREGPNTEAFF
clone size: NA
V gene: TRBV5-1
D gene: NA
J gene: TRBJ1-1

CDR3 DNA: TGCGCCAGCAGTCAATCGGCATGTTCCCGCCAGCCCCAGCATTTT
CDR3 protein: CASSQSACSRQPQHF
clone size: once
V gene: TRBV23-1
D gene: NA
J gene: TRBJ1-5

CDR3 DNA: TGTGCCAGTAGTATAGACTGGGAGCAGCCCCAGCATTTT
CDR3 protein: CASSIDWEQPQHF
clone size: NA
V gene: TRBV19
D gene: NA
J gene: TRBJ1-5

CDR3 DNA: TGCGCCAGCAGCCAAGCCACAGGGAACACCGGGGAGCTGTTTTTT
CDR3 protein: CASSQATGNTGELFF
clone size: NA
V gene: TRBV4-1
D gene: NA
J gene: TRBJ2-2

CDR3 DNA: TGTGCCAGCAGTTTAGGCAGGGCCGATGAAGCTTTCTTT
CDR3 protein: CASSLGRADEAFF
clone size: NA
V gene: TRBV28
D gene: NA
J gene: TRBJ1-1

CDR3 DNA: TGTGCCAGCAGCCGAACCGGGACAGGGGGCCCAGATACGCAGTATTTT
CDR3 protein: CASSRTGTGGPDTQYF
clone size: NA
V gene: TRBV9
D gene: TRBD1
J gene: TRBJ2-3

CDR3 DNA: TGTGCCAGCAGCCCTGGACAGGGGGCCTGGGGCTACACCTTC
CDR3 protein: CASSPGQGAWGYTF
clone size: once
V gene: TRBV6-4
D gene: TRBD1
J gene: TRBJ1-2

CDR3 DNA: TGTGCCAGCAGTTACGACGGACCACAGATAACGCAGTATTTT
CDR3 protein: CASSYDGPQITQYF
clone size: NA
V gene: TRBV6-6
D gene: NA
J gene: TRBJ2-3

CDR3 DNA: TGTGCCAGCAGTTACGGGGAGAATGGCTATGGCTACACCTTC
CDR3 protein: CASSYGENGYGYTF
clone size: NA
V gene: TRBV6-5
D gene: NA
J gene: TRBJ1-2

CDR3 DNA: TGTGCCAGCAGTGAAGGTTGGGGTATCGATGAGCAGTTCTTC
CDR3 protein: CASSEGWGIDEQFF
clone size: NA
V gene: TRBV6-1
D gene: NA
J gene: TRBJ2-1

CDR3 DNA: TGTGCCAGCAGTCGGGACAGGGTCGAGACCCAGTACTTC
CDR3 protein: CASSRDRVETQYF
clone size: NA
V gene: TRBV2
D gene: TRBD1
J gene: TRBJ2-5

CDR3 DNA: TGTGCCAGCAGAGAGACAGGGAGAGGAGAGACCCAGTACTTC
CDR3 protein: CASRETGRGETQYF
clone size: NA
V gene: TRBV28
D gene: TRBD1
J gene: TRBJ2-5

CDR3 DNA: TGTGCCAGCACCGGCGGGCAAGGGCATCAGCCCCAGCATTTT
CDR3 protein: CASTGGQGHQPQHF
clone size: NA
V gene: TRBV6-1
D gene: NA
J gene: TRBJ1-5

CDR3 DNA: TGTGCCAGCAGCCTGGGACAGGCTAAGAACACTGAAGCTTTCTTT
CDR3 protein: CASSLGQAKNTEAFF
clone size: NA
V gene: TRBV5-6
D gene: TRBD1
J gene: TRBJ1-1

CDR3 DNA: TGTGCCAGCAGCTTAGCTTCGGGACTCCTGAATTCACCCCTCCACTTT
CDR3 protein: CASSLASGLLNSPLHF
clone size: NA
V gene: TRBV7-2
D gene: NA
J gene: TRBJ1-6

CDR3 DNA: TGTGCCAGCAGGACTCCGAGGAGCGAGCAGTACTTC
CDR3 protein: CASRTPRSEQYF
clone size: NA
V gene: TRBV7-2
D gene: NA
J gene: TRBJ2-7

CDR3 DNA: TGTGCCTGGAGCGTACAGGGTTGGCCACCCCTCCACTTT
CDR3 protein: CAWSVQGWPPLHF
clone size: NA
V gene: TRBV30
D gene: NA
J gene: TRBJ1-6

CDR3 DNA: TGTGCCACCCACTCCACCGAGGGGCGAGGCGAGACCCAGTACTTC
CDR3 protein: CATHSTEGRGETQYF
clone size: NA
V gene: TRBV2
D gene: NA
J gene: TRBJ2-5

CDR3 DNA: TGTGCCAGCAGCCCCCTCAGGATTTACGAGCAGTACTTC
CDR3 protein: CASSPLRIYEQYF
clone size: NA
V gene: TRBV6-5
D gene: NA
J gene: TRBJ2-7

CDR3 DNA: TGTGCCAGCAGCTTAAAGGCTGGCGGGGGGGCCCGGGAGACCCAGTACTTC
CDR3 protein: CASSLKAGGGARETQYF
clone size: NA
V gene: TRBV7-2
D gene: TRBD2
J gene: TRBJ2-5

CDR3 DNA: TGTGCCTGGAGTCATGCGGAGAGCTCCTATAATTCACCCCTCCACTTT
CDR3 protein: CAWSHAESSYNSPLHF
clone size: once
V gene: TRBV30
D gene: NA
J gene: TRBJ1-6

CDR3 DNA: TGTGCCAGCGGGACGGACACTGAAGCTTTCTTT
CDR3 protein: CASGTDTEAFF
clone size: NA
V gene: TRBV6-6
D gene: NA
J gene: TRBJ1-1

CDR3 DNA: TGTGCCAGTAGGATAGGGGACGGCTCCTACGAGCAGTACTTC
CDR3 protein: CASRIGDGSYEQYF
clone size: NA
V gene: TRBV19
D gene: NA
J gene: TRBJ2-7

CDR3 DNA: TGTGCCAGCAGTACCTCGGGCGCCTCTGGAAACACCATATATTTT
CDR3 protein: CASSTSGASGNTIYF
clone size: NA
V gene: TRBV2
D gene: NA
J gene: TRBJ1-3

CDR3 DNA: TGTGCCAGCACCTCGGCCGAGAGCTCCTACGAGCAGTACTTC
CDR3 protein: CASTSAESSYEQYF
clone size: NA
V gene: TRBV7-2
D gene: NA
J gene: TRBJ2-7

CDR3 DNA: TGTGCAGGGGCCCCTGGGACTAGCGGGAGTAGTGAGCAGTTCTTC
CDR3 protein: CAGAPGTSGSSEQFF
clone size: NA
V gene: TRBV28
D gene: TRBD2
J gene: TRBJ2-1

CDR3 DNA: TGTGCCAGCAGCTATCATGACGGTGGAGAAGGGGGCTACACCTTC
CDR3 protein: CASSYHDGGEGGYTF
clone size: few
V gene: TRBV7-8
D gene: NA
J gene: TRBJ1-2

CDR3 DNA: TGTGCCAGCGGCTTAGGGCAGAAGAACACTGAAGCTTTCTTT
CDR3 protein: CASGLGQKNTEAFF
clone size: NA
V gene: TRBV7-6
D gene: NA
J gene: TRBJ1-1

CDR3 DNA: TGTGCCAGCTCGCCCATTTCTAGGGGGGGGAACACTGAAGCTTTCTTT
CDR3 protein: CASSPISRGGNTEAFF
clone size: once
V gene: TRBV18
D gene: NA
J gene: TRBJ1-1

CDR3 DNA: TGTGCCAGCTCACCTGCAGGCTACGAGCAGTACTTC
CDR3 protein: CASSPAGYEQYF
clone size: once
V gene: TRBV18
D gene: NA
J gene: TRBJ2-7

CDR3 DNA: TGTGCCAGCAGCGGTAGCGGGAGCGGTGAGCAGTTCTTC
CDR3 protein: CASSGSGSGEQFF
clone size: NA
V gene: TRBV2
D gene: TRBD2
J gene: TRBJ2-1

CDR3 DNA: TGTGCCAGCATCCCAGGGGGGGGTGGAATAAGGAACACTGAAGCTTTCTTT
CDR3 protein: CASIPGGGGIRNTEAFF
clone size: NA
V gene: TRBV2
D gene: TRBD1
J gene: TRBJ1-1

CDR3 DNA: TGTGCCATCAGGGCGGGACAGGACAATCAGCCCCAGCATTTT
CDR3 protein: CAIRAGQDNQPQHF
clone size: NA
V gene: TRBV10-3
D gene: TRBD1
J gene: TRBJ1-5

CDR3 DNA: TGTGCCAGCAGCCCCCGGGACATACCCTACGAGCAGTACTTC
CDR3 protein: CASSPRDIPYEQYF
clone size: once
V gene: TRBV7-9
D gene: NA
J gene: TRBJ2-7

CDR3 DNA: TGTGCCAGCAGCCAAGATAGGAAGGGGGGGCGTCCCAATGAGCAGTTCTTC
CDR3 protein: CASSQDRKGGRPNEQFF
clone size: NA
V gene: TRBV4-2
D gene: NA
J gene: TRBJ2-1

CDR3 DNA: TGCAGCGGCCAAGTAGGGAACGAGCAGTACTTC
CDR3 protein: CSGQVGNEQYF
clone size: few
V gene: TRBV29-1
D gene: NA
J gene: TRBJ2-7

CDR3 DNA: TGTGCCACCAAAATCGGACAGGGAGATGAAGCTTTCTTT
CDR3 protein: CATKIGQGDEAFF
clone size: NA
V gene: TRBV2
D gene: TRBD1
J gene: TRBJ1-1

CDR3 DNA: TGTGCCAGCAGCGCGCCACCCGGGACTAGCGGAAATGAGCAGTTCTTC
CDR3 protein: CASSAPPGTSGNEQFF
clone size: NA
V gene: TRBV9
D gene: TRBD2
J gene: TRBJ2-1

CDR3 DNA: TGTGCCAGCAGCGGACCTCCCTCTGGAAACACCATATATTTT
CDR3 protein: CASSGPPSGNTIYF
clone size: few
V gene: TRBV2
D gene: NA
J gene: TRBJ1-3

CDR3 DNA: TGTGCCAGTAGTATAGTAGGGAGCTCTGGGGCCAACGTCCTGACTTTC
CDR3 protein: CASSIVGSSGANVLTF
clone size: NA
V gene: TRBV19
D gene: NA
J gene: TRBJ2-6

CDR3 DNA: TGTGCCAGCAGCTGGACGGCGAACACCGGGGAGCTGTTTTTT
CDR3 protein: CASSWTANTGELFF
clone size: NA
V gene: TRBV13
D gene: NA
J gene: TRBJ2-2

CDR3 DNA: TGTGCCAGCAGTTACTCCAAGGAAAACTATGGCTACACCTTC
CDR3 protein: CASSYSKENYGYTF
clone size: NA
V gene: TRBV6-5
D gene: NA
J gene: TRBJ1-2

CDR3 DNA: TGTGCCAGCAGGACGGGGGGGCAAGATACGCAGTATTTT
CDR3 protein: CASRTGGQDTQYF
clone size: once
V gene: TRBV2
D gene: TRBD2
J gene: TRBJ2-3

CDR3 DNA: TGTGCCAGCAGCTTAACCTCGACAGGGGGCGCTGGAAACACCATATATTTT
CDR3 protein: CASSLTSTGGAGNTIYF
clone size: NA
V gene: TRBV7-2
D gene: TRBD1
J gene: TRBJ1-3

CDR3 DNA: TGCGCCAGCAGCTTGGCGTCCCCCCTGGGGGAGCAGTACTTC
CDR3 protein: CASSLASPLGEQYF
clone size: NA
V gene: TRBV5-1
D gene: NA
J gene: TRBJ2-7

CDR3 DNA: TGTGCCACCCGGTTGACGCAGGCGCCAGTAGCTTTCTTT
CDR3 protein: CATRLTQAPVAFF
clone size: NA
V gene: TRBV19
D gene: NA
J gene: TRBJ1-1

CDR3 DNA: TGTGCCAGCAGCTTAACGGCCAGACGAAATCAGCCCCAGCATTTT
CDR3 protein: CASSLTARRNQPQHF
clone size: NA
V gene: TRBV7-3
D gene: NA
J gene: TRBJ1-5